Sequencing of this T cell receptor (beta chain) was carried out in a study of blood T cell repertoires in COVID-19. The CDR3 has 16 residues. The germline V gene has CDR1 MDHEN and CDR2 SYDVKM. Trimming cost V 2 bases and J 4 bases; bases outside gene matches: 7. The table came from immunoSEQ multiplex PCR; TCRdb's copy has only in-frame clones and leaves some out. This sample has 200,000 to 250,000 clones, with approximately 85% found just once. The sequence was collected from a man in his fifties who had recovered from COVID-19. The specimen sequenced was peripheral blood. V usage is TRBV28 and J usage is TRBJ1-3; 8 bases align to TRBD1. For the CDR3, the DNA is TGTGCCAGCAGTTTAAGGCCGACAGGGGTCGGAAACACCATATATTTT. Amino acids: CASSLRPTGVGNTIYF.